Each of the 10 T cell receptor beta chains below was sequenced from the same sample in a study of T cells in Graves' hyperthyroidism and ophthalmopathy. Amplification targeted TCR beta CDR3 regions from RNA transcripts. The HTBI set primed first-round TCR CDR3 RT-PCR. One entry per CDR3 protein results from TCRdb running MiXCR on the multiplex PCR reads. This sample yields nearly 750,000 distinct CDR3 sequences, of which 30% to 40% are seen a single time; about a third belongs to the top ten. The sequencing input was blood. Every receptor here comes from a woman aged 40 to 50 with Graves' hyperthyroidism.

This clonotype was recorded at least ten times. This chain connects TRBV10-1 to TRBJ1-1; 9 bases agree with TRBD1. Germline V CDR1 and CDR2: WNHNN, SYGVQD (reference sequence). CDR3 length: 15 amino acids. V dropped 5 bases and J dropped 1; count of bases not matched to a gene: 5. CDR3 coding DNA: TGCGCCAGCAGTATGGACAGGGGAACGAACACTGAAGCTTTCTTT. This encodes CASSMDRGTNTEAFF.

This clonotype was picked up a small number of times. The chain is built from TRBV7-9 and TRBJ2-7; D uncertain. Trimming shortened V by 5 bases and J by 6 bases, and 14 bases separated the two germline ends. This CDR3 is built from 13 residues. Germline V CDR1 and CDR2: SEHNR, FQNEAQ (reference sequence). The DNA of the CDR3 is TGTGCCAGCAGCCAAGATTGGCGGAGCGAGCAGTACTTC. Protein: CASSQDWRSEQYF.

This clonotype was counted only a few times. The chain recombines TRBV14 with TRBJ1-2; D perhaps matches TRBD1 (5 bases). CDR3 size: 18 residues. Per germline, CDR1 SGHDN and CDR2 FVKESK. V was pared by 4 bases and J by 3 bases, with 24 bases between. CDR3 amino acids: CASSRVTTGARRDYGYTF. CDR3 coding DNA: TGTGCCAGCAGCCGAGTAACCACCGGGGCCCGGCGCGACTATGGCTACACCTTC.

This clonotype occurred many times. The chain recombines TRBV7-6 with TRBJ2-5; D is undetermined. CDR1 SGHVS and CDR2 FNYEAQ come from the germline V gene. The CDR3 consists of 15 residues. Deletions cut 5 bases from V and 5 bases from J, with 18 bases between. In nucleotides, the CDR3 is TGTGCCAGCAGCCAACCAGCTGGGAAGGTGGAGACCCAGTACTTC. As protein: CASSQPAGKVETQYF.

This clonotype has ten or more counts. The chain combines TRBV5-1 with TRBJ1-2, with a possible D match to TRBD1 (5 bases). V was cut by 0 bases and J by 6 bases, with 15 bases left in between. The CDR3 has 15 residues. Germline loops: CDR1 SGHRS, CDR2 YFSETQ. CDR3 protein: CASSLASGALHGYTF. CDR3 nucleotides: TGCGCCAGCAGCTTGGCATCCGGGGCGTTACATGGCTACACCTTC.

This clonotype showed up just a few times. The V gene is TRBV7-2, the J gene TRBJ2-3, with 13 bases lining up with TRBD2. The germline CDR1 and CDR2 sequences are SGHTA and FQGNSA. Germline trimming cut 5 bases from V and 3 bases from J; bases unmatched to any gene: 5. The CDR3 runs 16 residues. The CDR3 region is CASSTLAGGETDTQYF. For the CDR3, the DNA is TGTGCCAGCAGCACACTAGCGGGAGGGGAGACAGATACGCAGTATTTT.

At least ten counts were recorded for this clonotype. The V and J genes are TRBV15 and TRBJ1-2; unclear D gene. Between the trimmed V and J ends, which lost 5 bases and 5 bases, there was a span of 18 bases. Germline assignment: CDR1 LNHNV and CDR2 YYDKDF (reference sequence). The CDR3 sequence is 15 residues long. This CDR3 reads CATSGGLTEEYGYTF. The CDR3 region has the DNA TGTGCCACCAGCGGCGGCTTAACAGAGGAGTATGGCTACACCTTC.

This clonotype was counted at least ten times. This rearrangement joins TRBV20-1 to TRBJ1-2, with D unclear. The CDR3 has 12 residues. Between the trimmed V and J ends, which lost 5 bases and 4 bases, there was a span of 11 bases. Germline V gives CDR1 DFQATT, CDR2 SNEGSKA (reference sequence). CDR3 region: CSAGRETYGYTF. The CDR3 coding sequence is TGCAGTGCTGGGCGGGAAACCTATGGCTACACCTTC.

J is TRBJ1-4 and V is TRBV12-3 or TRBV12-4; TRBD1 might be the D (5 bases). The CDR3 extends over 14 amino acids. V dropped 3 bases and J dropped 8 bases, with 13 bases sitting between them. CDR3 DNA: TGTGCCAGCAGTTTGTTCGTAGGGGTAGAAAAACTGTTTTTT. It encodes CASSLFVGVEKLFF.

Details on this clonotype: Possible read error: a much larger clone is one base away. The chain is built from TRBV2 and TRBJ1-6; 7 nucleotides match TRBD1. The CDR3 has 14 residues. Germline V gene lookup returns CDR1 SNHLY and CDR2 FYNNEI. V lost 11 bases and J lost 10; bases outside the gene matches: 14. As DNA, the CDR3 is TGTGCCGGCATCCGGGACAGCGGTATATCACCCCTCCACTTT. It yields the protein CAGIRDSGISPLHF.